Listed below are T cell receptor beta chains from one sample, sequenced in a study of blood T cell repertoires in COVID-19. Using immunoSEQ multiplex PCR, the repertoire was profiled, and TCRdb retains in-frame clones only, with some absent. The profile shows about 120,000 clones, approximately 84% of them singletons. The sample consisted of peripheral blood. These receptors all stem from a man between 65 and 85 years old with active or convalescent COVID-19. The CDR3 runs from the conserved cysteine through the conserved F or W. D genes are given only for firm matches. Clone sizes are given selectively: once, few, many, or a class where the clone is expanded.

j_call	clone_size	v_call	d_call	cdr3_length	cdr3_aa	cdr3_nt
TRBJ2-1	NA	TRBV20-1	NA	15	CSASGGLAKRDEQFF	TGCAGTGCTAGTGGGGGTCTAGCCAAGCGCGATGAGCAGTTCTTC
TRBJ1-1	NA	TRBV6-2/TRBV6-3	TRBD1	15	CASSPGTGKNTEAFF	TGTGCCAGCAGTCCCGGGACAGGTAAAAACACTGAAGCTTTCTTT
TRBJ2-3	few	TRBV6-5	TRBD1	16	CASSYAQGASTDTQYF	TGTGCCAGCAGTTATGCACAGGGGGCGAGCACAGATACGCAGTATTTT
TRBJ2-1	NA	TRBV7-2	TRBD2	15	CASSLSGGSYNEQFF	TGTGCCAGCAGCTTAAGCGGGGGCTCCTACAATGAGCAGTTCTTC
TRBJ2-2	NA	TRBV15	TRBD1	16	CATSRGGQSNTGELFF	TGTGCCACCAGCAGAGGGGGACAGAGCAACACCGGGGAGCTGTTTTTT
TRBJ1-4	NA	TRBV5-1	TRBD1	14	CASSPRTGNEKLFF	TGCGCCAGCAGCCCACGGACAGGGAATGAAAAACTGTTTTTT
TRBJ1-3	NA	TRBV3-1/TRBV3-2	NA	16	CASSRQGLISGNTIYF	TGTGCCAGCAGCCGTCAGGGACTGATTTCTGGAAACACCATATATTTT
TRBJ1-1	NA	TRBV7-8	TRBD1	15	CASTRQGNGNTEAFF	TGTGCCAGCACTCGACAGGGGAACGGGAACACTGAAGCTTTCTTT
TRBJ2-5	NA	TRBV3-1/TRBV3-2	NA	14	CASSQLGTQETQYF	TGTGCCAGCAGCCAACTAGGGACTCAAGAGACCCAGTACTTC
TRBJ2-1	once	TRBV12-3/TRBV12-4	TRBD2	13	CASTLTSGREQFF	TGTGCCAGCACCTTGACTAGCGGGAGGGAGCAGTTCTTC
TRBJ2-1	NA	TRBV19	NA	14	CASSIDERDNEQFF	TGTGCCAGTAGTATAGATGAGCGGGACAATGAGCAGTTCTTC
TRBJ1-3	NA	TRBV11-3	NA	15	CASSPGRDSGNTIYF	TGTGCCAGCAGCCCCGGGCGGGATTCTGGAAACACCATATATTTT
TRBJ2-3	NA	TRBV9	NA	15	CASSVAGEGRDTQYF	TGTGCCAGCAGCGTAGCTGGTGAGGGAAGAGATACGCAGTATTTT
TRBJ2-7	once	TRBV7-6	TRBD2	15	CASSLGSGGTYEQYF	TGTGCCAGCAGCTTAGGGAGCGGGGGAACCTACGAGCAGTACTTC
TRBJ2-3	NA	TRBV11-3	TRBD2	16	CASSPLAGVGPDTQYF	TGTGCCAGCAGCCCCCTAGCGGGGGTTGGCCCAGATACGCAGTATTTT
TRBJ1-3	NA	TRBV5-5	NA	15	CASSTRGNSGNTIYF	TGTGCCAGCAGCACTAGGGGGAACTCTGGAAACACCATATATTTT
TRBJ2-1	many	TRBV7-2	NA	12	CASSRGYNEQFF	TGTGCCAGCAGCCGCGGGTACAATGAGCAGTTCTTC
TRBJ2-1	few	TRBV7-2	NA	14	CASSWGGPNNEQFF	TGTGCCAGCAGCTGGGGGGGGCCCAACAATGAGCAGTTCTTC
TRBJ2-1	NA	TRBV18	TRBD1	13	CASSPEGQREQFF	TGTGCCAGCTCACCTGAGGGACAGCGGGAGCAGTTCTTC
TRBJ1-1	NA	TRBV29-1	TRBD1	13	CSVAGQGHTEAFF	TGCAGCGTTGCCGGACAGGGCCACACTGAAGCTTTCTTT
TRBJ2-1	NA	TRBV18	TRBD2	16	CASSPKTSGTYNEQFF	TGTGCCAGCTCACCAAAGACTAGCGGCACCTACAATGAGCAGTTCTTC
TRBJ2-1	NA	TRBV15	TRBD2	16	CATSRGGGGSYNEQFF	TGTGCCACCAGCAGAGGAGGCGGGGGCTCCTACAATGAGCAGTTCTTC
TRBJ1-4	NA	TRBV7-9	NA	14	CASSFGLPNEKLFF	TGTGCCAGCAGCTTTGGACTACCTAATGAAAAACTGTTTTTT
TRBJ2-1	NA	TRBV18	TRBD1	16	CASSVQTGVRDNEQFF	TGTGCCAGCTCAGTACAGACAGGGGTCCGTGACAATGAGCAGTTCTTC
TRBJ1-5	NA	TRBV27	TRBD1	14	CASSQGVSNQPQHF	TGTGCCAGCTCACAGGGGGTTTCCAATCAGCCCCAGCATTTT
TRBJ2-3	NA	TRBV5-6	TRBD1	16	CASSQVGTASTDTQYF	TGTGCCAGCAGCCAGGTAGGGACAGCTAGCACAGATACGCAGTATTTT
TRBJ1-5	NA	TRBV3-1/TRBV3-2	TRBD1	15	CASSQPTGECQPQHF	TGTGCCAGCAGCCAACCGACAGGGGAATGTCAGCCCCAGCATTTT
TRBJ2-3	NA	TRBV15	NA	15	CATSRRNPGLDTQYF	TGTGCCACCAGCAGAAGAAACCCAGGATTAGATACGCAGTATTTT
TRBJ2-3	NA	TRBV7-8	TRBD2	16	CASSPNSREGQDTQYF	TGTGCCAGCAGCCCGAACTCGCGGGAGGGCCAAGATACGCAGTATTTT
TRBJ1-1	NA	TRBV6-6	NA	14	CANRFDRTPREAFF	TGTGCCAACAGATTCGACAGGACGCCCCGTGAAGCTTTCTTT
TRBJ1-1	once	TRBV4-1	NA	15	CASSQAQVMNTEAFF	TGCGCCAGCAGCCAGGCACAGGTTATGAACACTGAAGCTTTCTTT
TRBJ2-1	NA	TRBV10-3	TRBD2	21	CAISESRFASGGQSSYNEQFF	TGTGCCATCAGTGAGTCGAGGTTCGCTAGCGGGGGGCAAAGCTCCTACAATGAGCAGTTCTTC
TRBJ2-5	NA	TRBV5-6	NA	17	CASSQGGATGYQETQYF	TGTGCCAGCAGCCAGGGCGGGGCGACAGGGTACCAAGAGACCCAGTACTTC
TRBJ2-2	NA	TRBV7-9	NA	12	CASRVQGGELFF	TGTGCCAGCAGAGTTCAGGGTGGGGAGCTGTTTTTT
TRBJ1-5	NA	TRBV19	NA	16	CASSIVWTADNQPQHF	TGTGCCAGTAGTATCGTATGGACAGCGGACAATCAGCCCCAGCATTTT
TRBJ2-1	NA	TRBV7-3	TRBD2	16	CASSSSTSGSFNEQFF	TGTGCCAGCAGCAGCTCGACTAGCGGGAGTTTCAATGAGCAGTTCTTC
TRBJ1-1	few	TRBV4-1	NA	16	CASSHRAGPTKSRAFF	TGCGCCAGCAGCCATAGAGCGGGACCGACTAAATCTAGGGCTTTCTTT
TRBJ1-5	NA	TRBV19	NA	13	CASLRDSNQPQHF	TGTGCCAGCCTCCGGGATTCCAATCAGCCCCAGCATTTT
TRBJ1-1	NA	TRBV7-8	NA	14	CASSSRGVNTEAFF	TGTGCCAGCAGCTCCAGGGGAGTGAACACTGAAGCTTTCTTT
TRBJ2-3	NA	TRBV7-2	NA	14	CASSRLGSSDTQYF	TGTGCCAGCAGCCGCTTAGGGAGTTCGGATACGCAGTATTTT
TRBJ2-2	NA	TRBV9	NA	16	CASSVRSTARTGELFF	TGTGCCAGCAGCGTACGGTCGACAGCCCGAACCGGGGAGCTGTTTTTT
TRBJ1-1	medium-sized	TRBV2	TRBD1	14	CASSDYRDSHEAFF	TGTGCCAGCAGTGACTACCGGGACAGCCATGAAGCTTTCTTT
TRBJ2-7	few	TRBV11-3	TRBD2	15	CASSFSSGRSLEQYF	TGTGCCAGCAGCTTCTCAAGCGGGAGGTCTCTCGAGCAGTACTTC
TRBJ1-3	NA	TRBV18	NA	15	CASSPPGNSGNTIYF	TGTGCCAGCTCACCGCCAGGGAACTCTGGAAACACCATATATTTT
TRBJ1-6	NA	TRBV2	TRBD1	16	CASSGGQGAANSPLHF	TGTGCCAGCAGTGGAGGACAGGGGGCCGCAAATTCACCCCTCCACTTT
TRBJ1-5	once	TRBV6-1	NA	16	CASSEGRLDFNQPQHF	TGTGCCAGCAGTGAAGGACGGCTAGACTTCAATCAGCCCCAGCATTTT
TRBJ2-7	few	TRBV7-3	TRBD2	15	CASSASGGRGYEQYF	TGTGCCAGCAGCGCCTCCGGCGGGAGGGGTTACGAGCAGTACTTC
TRBJ2-7	NA	TRBV7-8	TRBD2	15	CASSPRTSGTYEQYF	TGTGCCAGCAGCCCGCGGACTAGCGGGACCTACGAGCAGTACTTC
TRBJ1-1	NA	TRBV21-1	NA	20	CASSKVGCEGPPPSNTEAFF	TGTGCCAGCAGCAAAGTTGGGTGCGAGGGCCCCCCACCTTCGAACACTGAAGCTTTCTTT
TRBJ1-2	NA	TRBV4-3	NA	15	CASRPVGGDGYGYTF	TGCGCCAGCAGGCCGGTAGGGGGGGACGGCTATGGCTACACCTTC
TRBJ1-5	once	TRBV27	NA	14	CASSPNRSRQPQHF	TGTGCCAGCAGTCCCAACAGATCGCGACAGCCCCAGCATTTT
TRBJ1-5	NA	TRBV27	TRBD1	16	CASSSRQGGVNQPQHF	TGTGCCAGCAGTTCTCGACAGGGGGGGGTCAATCAGCCCCAGCATTTT
TRBJ2-7	NA	TRBV6-1	TRBD1	15	CASSELKQGASEQYF	TGTGCCAGCAGTGAATTGAAGCAGGGGGCCTCCGAGCAGTACTTC
TRBJ1-2	NA	TRBV6-5	TRBD1	15	CASSYSNRGPGGYTF	TGTGCCAGCAGTTACTCGAACAGGGGGCCTGGGGGCTACACCTTC
TRBJ2-3	NA	TRBV19	NA	18	CASSIGTQVRTSTDTQYF	TGTGCCAGTAGTATCGGGACACAGGTCCGAACTAGCACAGATACGCAGTATTTT
TRBJ1-1	few	TRBV6-2/TRBV6-3	TRBD1	17	CASSYRWDRGANTEAFF	TGTGCCAGCAGTTACCGCTGGGACAGGGGGGCGAACACTGAAGCTTTCTTT